The 25 T cell receptor beta chains below were found in one sample sequenced in a study of blood T cell repertoires in COVID-19. The repertoire was sequenced with immunoSEQ multiplex PCR; TCRdb's copy has only in-frame clones and lacks some. Of roughly 180,000 clones in the sample, roughly four fifths were seen once. The specimen was PBMCs or T cells enriched from blood (not recorded which). The receptors shown here come from a man aged 50 to 59 who had recovered from COVID-19.

This chain joins TRBV28 and TRBJ2-1; TRBD1 is a possible D gene (5 bases). From germline, CDR1 is MDHEN and CDR2 SYDVKM. The V and J ends lost 3 bases and 10 bases respectively, with 16 bases between them. This CDR3 contains 14 residues. CDR3 amino acids: CASSFSGPLGEQFF. As DNA, the CDR3 is TGTGCCAGCAGTTTTTCAGGGCCCCTCGGGGAGCAGTTCTTC. The full variable domain, its missing parts supplied by reference TRBV28 and TRBJ2-1, is DVKVTQSSRYLVKRTGEKVFLECVQDMDHENMFWYRQDPGLGLRLIYFSYDVKMKEKGDIPEGYSVSREKKERFSLILESASTNQTSMYLCASSFSGPLGEQFFGPGTRLTVL.

The chain employs TRBV6-2 or TRBV6-3 and TRBJ2-6; 10 bases agree with TRBD1. Germline CDR1 MNHEY, CDR2 SVGEGT. V lost 2 bases, J lost 0 bases, and 1 base stayed unmatched. The CDR3 contains 17 residues. CDR3 sequence: CASSYGTGVSGANVLTF. Here the CDR3 DNA reads TGTGCCAGCAGTTACGGGACAGGGGTCTCTGGGGCCAACGTCCTGACTTTC.

The chain has TRBV29-1 and TRBJ2-5; D might be TRBD1 or TRBD2, each matching 6 bases. Germline V gene sequence: CDR1 SQVTM, CDR2 ANQGSEA. This CDR3 has 13 residues. The germline V and J ends were trimmed by 7 bases and 3 bases, with 15 bases remaining between them. The DNA of the CDR3 is TGCAGCGGGGGGGTACAGGGAGAAGAGACCCAGTACTTC. Translating it yields CSGGVQGEETQYF.

V gene TRBV6-1 combines with J gene TRBJ2-2; 9 positions agree with TRBD1. Germline V gene sequence: CDR1 MNHNS, CDR2 SASEGT. CDR3 length: 15 amino acids. V was pared by 3 bases and J by 5 bases, with 4 bases of the junction left unmatched. CDR3 coding DNA: TGTGCCAGCAGTGACCGGGACAGGGCTACCGGGGAGCTGTTTTTT. The encoded protein is CASSDRDRATGELFF.

The chain couples TRBV5-4 to TRBJ2-7, with 9 positions matching TRBD1. J lost 4 bases, V lost 4 bases, and 6 bases had no gene match. This CDR3 comprises 14 residues. CDR1 is SGHNT, CDR2 YYREEE, per germline (reference sequence). The CDR3 DNA is TGTGCCAGCAGCAGCGGGACAGGGTTTTACGAGCAGTACTTC. It specifies CASSSGTGFYEQYF.

The rearrangement joins TRBV10-3 to TRBJ2-2, with 7 bases matching TRBD1. Trimming took 7 bases from V and 4 from J; bases not matched to a gene: 6. CDR3 length: 14 amino acids. Germline V gene sequence: CDR1 ENHRY, CDR2 SYGVKD. The CDR3 DNA follows: TGTGCCATCACCAGACAGGGCCCCACCGGGGAGCTGTTTTTT. Residues: CAITRQGPTGELFF.

This sequence joins TRBV28 and TRBJ1-5, with D possibly TRBD1 on 5 matching bases. Germline CDR1 reads MDHEN; CDR2 reads SYDVKM. V was clipped by 7 bases and J by 5 bases, with 9 bases between them. The CDR3 spans 12 residues. The CDR3 sequence is CASTGGDQPQHF. The CDR3 DNA reads as TGTGCCAGCACGGGGGGGGATCAGCCCCAGCATTTT.

The J gene is TRBJ1-2, the V gene TRBV29-1, with a possible D match to TRBD1 (6 bases). The V end was cut by 7 bases, the J end by 3 bases, with 12 bases between. The CDR3 consists of 12 residues. From germline, CDR1 is SQVTM and CDR2 ANQGSEA. The CDR3 DNA reads as TGCAGCGCGGGGGGGGCTGACTATGGCTACACCTTC. Protein product: CSAGGADYGYTF.

The chain recombines TRBV7-3 with TRBJ2-7, with D perhaps matching TRBD1 (6 bases). This CDR3 has 16 residues. The germline gives CDR1 SGHTA, CDR2 FQGTGA. Trimming removed 5 bases from V and 0 bases from J, with 17 bases in between. CDR3 coding DNA: TGTGCCAGCAGCCAAATCTCAGGGGATACCTCCTACGAGCAGTACTTC. It yields the protein CASSQISGDTSYEQYF.

This chain uses TRBV5-4 with TRBJ2-3; the match to TRBD2 covers 7 bases. The CDR3 runs 14 residues. Germline V gene data show CDR1 as SGHNT and CDR2 as YYREEE (reference sequence). The V segment lost 3 bases and the J segment 6 bases; nucleotides outside the gene matches: 7. In DNA form, the CDR3 reads TGTGCCAGCAGCTCAAAGCGGGAAGTGGATACGCAGTATTTT. This gives the protein CASSSKREVDTQYF.

This clone was counted once. This sequence joins TRBV7-3 and TRBJ2-3; the match to TRBD2 covers 7 bases. V was clipped by 5 bases and J by 1 base; unmatched bases: 9. CDR1 is SGHTA and CDR2 is FQGTGA in the germline V gene. This CDR3 comprises 16 residues. In DNA, the CDR3 is TGTGCCAGCAGCCCCTACGCTAGCGGTCGCACAGATACGCAGTATTTT. Encoded protein: CASSPYASGRTDTQYF.

In this sample, this clone turned up once. Here the CDR3 reads CASRSPGAYNEQFF. In DNA form, the CDR3 reads TGTGCCAGCAGATCTCCGGGAGCCTACAATGAGCAGTTCTTC. The V gene is TRBV27, the J gene TRBJ2-1, with D perhaps matching TRBD2 (6 bases). Germline CDR1 is MNHEY and CDR2 is SMNVEV (reference sequence). V was cut by 6 bases and J by 2 bases, with 11 bases left in between. CDR3 size: 14 residues.

This chain joins TRBV5-1 and TRBJ1-2, with D tentatively TRBD1 (5 bases). The CDR3 contains 15 residues. CDR1 is SGHRS and CDR2 is YFSETQ in the germline V gene. The V and J ends lost 2 bases and 4 bases respectively, with 15 bases between them. The CDR3 sequence: CASSLGRGAFYGYTF. The CDR3 bases are TGCGCCAGCAGCTTAGGGAGGGGCGCTTTCTATGGCTACACCTTC. The entire variable domain, with the rest obtained from reference TRBV5-1 and TRBJ1-2, is as follows: KAGVTQTPRYLIKTRGQQVTLSCSPISGHRSVSWYQQTPGQGLQFLFEYFSETQRNKGNFPGRFSGRQFSNSRSEMNVSTLELGDSALYLCASSLGRGAFYGYTFGSGTRLTVV.

CDR3 sequence (DNA): TGTGCCAGTAGTTTGAGCCACCGCGGGGCCAACGTCCTGACTTTC. Protein: CASSLSHRGANVLTF. V gene TRBV19 combines with J gene TRBJ2-6, with no clear D. The CDR3 runs 15 residues. Trimming removed 5 bases at V and 4 bases at J, with 12 bases between. The germline gives CDR1 LNHDA, CDR2 SQIVND (reference sequence).

This rearrangement joins TRBV7-3 to TRBJ2-2; 10 nucleotides line up with TRBD1. CDR3 length: 14 residues. Germline V lookup: CDR1 SGHTA, CDR2 FQGTGA. The J segment lost 4 bases and the V segment lost 11 bases, leaving 7 bases of the junction unmatched. The CDR3 here is CASRQGASTGELFF. The CDR3 DNA reads as TGTGCCTCCCGACAGGGGGCAAGCACCGGGGAGCTGTTTTTT.

This clone was seen just once. This chain joins TRBV11-3 and TRBJ2-2; D not resolved. Germline V lookup: CDR1 SGHNT, CDR2 YENEEA. This CDR3 comprises 15 residues. V lost 2 bases to trimming and J lost 1 base, with 8 bases between them. The CDR3 here is CASSLRLQNTGELFF. DNA for the CDR3: TGTGCCAGCAGCTTACGTTTACAGAACACCGGGGAGCTGTTTTTT.

Here the CDR3 reads CAGGTTPYEQYF. CDR3 DNA: TGTGCCGGCGGGACTACCCCCTACGAGCAGTACTTC. V and J are TRBV6-5 and TRBJ2-7; 7 bases match TRBD2. V was pared by 11 bases and J by 2 bases, with 6 bases of the junction left unmatched. Germline-derived CDR1 and CDR2 are MNHEY and SVGAGI. CDR3 length: 12 residues.

The sample holds a few counts of this clone. The chain joins TRBV7-2 to TRBJ1-2; a weak D match, TRBD1 (5 bases). The CDR3 is 13 amino acids. Per germline, CDR1 SGHTA and CDR2 FQGNSA. V was clipped by 1 base and J by 7 bases, with 10 bases between them. The CDR3 protein is CASSLGTGPGYTF. In DNA, the CDR3 is TGTGCCAGCAGCTTAGGCACAGGCCCTGGCTACACCTTC.

In this sample, this clone turned up a few times. The chain carries TRBV28 and TRBJ1-6; D possibly corresponds to TRBD1 (6 bases). V lost 3 bases and J 9 bases, leaving 12 bases between the germline ends. The CDR3 consists of 14 residues. The germline CDR1 and CDR2 sequences are MDHEN and SYDVKM. CDR3 amino acids: CASSFRGGSSPLHF. The DNA for the CDR3 is TGTGCCAGCAGTTTCAGGGGCGGTAGTTCACCCCTCCACTTT.

This chain uses TRBV27 with TRBJ1-6; the D is unclear. Trimming shortened V by 5 bases and J by 0 bases, and 11 bases separated the two germline ends. CDR1 MNHEY and CDR2 SMNVEV come from the germline V gene (reference sequence). The CDR3 spans 16 residues. CDR3 sequence reads: CASSPSRSSYNSPLHF. The CDR3 DNA is TGTGCCAGCAGTCCCTCCCGGAGCTCCTATAATTCACCCCTCCACTTT.

The J gene is TRBJ1-2, the V gene TRBV28; tentatively, D is TRBD1 (6 bases). From germline, CDR1 is MDHEN and CDR2 SYDVKM. V gave up 5 bases and J gave up 8 bases, with 15 bases separating them. The CDR3 covers 13 residues. CDR3 in amino acids: CASSPGHHLGYTF. CDR3 DNA: TGTGCCAGCAGTCCGGGACACCATCTAGGCTACACCTTC.

The V gene is TRBV28, the J gene TRBJ1-5; D might be TRBD1 (6 bases). Looked up from germline, CDR1 is MDHEN and CDR2 is SYDVKM. Trimming stripped 1 base from V and 4 bases from J, with 11 bases between. The CDR3 contains 15 residues. CDR3 DNA sequence: TGTGCCAGCAGTTTATTAAACAGGGAGAATCAGCCCCAGCATTTT. Its protein product is CASSLLNRENQPQHF.

The chain is built from TRBV2 and TRBJ2-1; TRBD1 agrees at 7 bases. Germline loops: CDR1 SNHLY, CDR2 FYNNEI. With 6 bases clipped from V and 1 base from J, the junction kept 18 bases outside the gene matches. The CDR3 runs 19 residues. The CDR3: CASRTPDRQKATSYNEQFF. The DNA for the CDR3 is TGTGCCAGCAGGACCCCGGACAGGCAGAAAGCGACGTCCTACAATGAGCAGTTCTTC.

The table lists this clone with a few counts. V and J are TRBV27 and TRBJ2-1, with no clear D. This CDR3 is built from 14 residues. V lost 2 bases and J lost 2, with 7 bases in between. Germline CDR1 MNHEY, CDR2 SMNVEV (reference sequence). CDR3 DNA sequence: TGTGCCAGCAGTTTAGCGGAGCCCTACAATGAGCAGTTCTTC. Translating gives CASSLAEPYNEQFF.

In regard to this clone: A junction boundary mismatches the germline segment, possibly from a read error. V gene TRBV7-7 combines with J gene TRBJ2-7; 7 bases agree with TRBD1. Germline V gene lookup returns CDR1 SSHAT and CDR2 FNYEAQ (reference sequence). This CDR3 region has 13 residues. The CDR3 nucleotides read TGTGCTAGCAGCGTGGGACAGTACTACGAGCAGTACTTC. This gives the protein CASSVGQYYEQYF. Together with reference TRBV7-7 and TRBJ2-7, the CDR3 gives the full variable domain: GAGVSQSPRYKVTKRGQDVTLRCDPISSHATLYWYQQALGQGPEFLTYFNYEAQPDKSGLPSDRFSAERPEGSISTLTIQRTEQRDSAMYRCASSVGQYYEQYFGPGTRLTVT.